The source of this TCR beta chain is a study of blood T cells in healthy people across ages. The study, taken as a whole, reports: Higher diversity, along with more naive CD4+ cells, distinguished long-lived donors from aged donors. Significant beta diversity loss was already apparent by age about 39, declining roughly linearly.

This CDR3 region has 14 residues. Germline V gene lookup returns CDR1 DFQATT and CDR2 SNEGSKA (reference sequence). For this clonotype: Its antigen is as yet unknown.

Alongside a J-beta primer mix, a sample-barcoded 5' primer served in a second PCR lasting about 7 to 11 cycles. TCRdb ran MiXCR on the 5' RACE reads and lists one entry per CDR3 protein. The sample lists 920,000 or so distinct CDR3 sequences, 35% to 55% seen once, with 18% in the top ten. The source of this sequence is a woman aged 60-75 years in good health. The chain joins TRBV20-1 to TRBJ2-1, with D possibly being TRBD1 or TRBD2 (5 bases each). Sequenced sample: blood. CDR3 bases: TGCAGCTTACGGGGCACCAGCTCCTACAATGAGCAGTTCTTC. Residues: CSLRGTSSYNEQFF.